Each of the 15 T cell receptor beta chains below was sequenced from the same sample in a study of T cells after yellow fever vaccination. MiXCR, applied by TCRdb to the 5' RACE reads, yields one record per CDR3 protein. The data contain about 74,000 distinct CDR3 sequences, more than 5.5% of them seen just once; the ten biggest clones take up about 33%. The source material was CD8+ T cells sorted from PBMCs, sampled about 5 days after the first yellow fever vaccination. These receptors came from a man younger than 35 who received the YFV17D yellow fever vaccine.

This clonotype occurred many times. This chain links TRBV5-6 with TRBJ2-2; a possible D gene is TRBD1 (5 bases). Germline values: CDR1 SGHDT, CDR2 YYEEEE. V lost 3 bases to trimming and J lost 0 bases, with 15 bases between them. The CDR3 has 17 amino acids. CDR3 residues: CASSSRQLSANTGELFF. DNA for the CDR3: TGTGCCAGCAGCTCCCGACAGCTATCTGCGAACACCGGGGAGCTGTTTTTT.

CDR3 loop: CASSLATARSETF. CDR3 nucleotides: TGTGCCAGCAGCTTAGCGACTGCCAGGTCCGAGACTTTC. V gene TRBV7-9 combines with J gene TRBJ2-6; D remains ambiguous. The V gene's germline CDR1 is SEHNR and CDR2 FQNEAQ (reference sequence). The V gene lost 0 bases and the J gene lost 18 bases, with 15 bases spanning the gap. The CDR3 is 13 residues long. Complete variable domain (other parts from reference TRBV7-9 and TRBJ2-6): DTGVSQNPRHKITKRGQNVTFRCDPISEHNRLYWYRQTLGQGPEFLTYFQNEAQLEKSRLLSDRFSAERPKGSFSTLEIQRTEQGDSAMYLCASSLATARSETFGAGSRLTVL.

This clonotype occurred a few times. This chain uses TRBV7-8 with TRBJ2-3; TRBD1 matches at 7 bases. The CDR3 runs to 16 residues. With V trimmed by 1 base and J by 5 bases, 9 bases remained unmatched. Germline CDR1 and CDR2: SGHVS and FQNEAQ. CDR3 protein: CASSLGKGAFVDTQYF. CDR3 nucleotides: TGTGCCAGCAGCTTAGGAAAGGGGGCGTTTGTAGATACGCAGTATTTT. Complete variable domain (other parts from reference TRBV7-8 and TRBJ2-3): GAGVSQSPRYKVAKRGQDVALRCDPISGHVSLFWYQQALGQGPEFLTYFQNEAQLDKSGLPSDRFFAERPEGSVSTLKIQRTQQEDSAVYLCASSLGKGAFVDTQYFGPGTRLTVL.

This clonotype appeared a few times. This chain uses TRBV4-2 with TRBJ2-7, with D tentatively TRBD2 (7 bases). The germline gives CDR1 LGHNA, CDR2 YNFKEQ. This CDR3 contains 15 residues. V was shortened by 1 base and J by 5 bases, with 15 bases between the two germline ends. For the CDR3, the DNA is TGTGCCAGCAGCCAAGGGGGGGGGCTAGCAAACGAGCAGTACGTC. Protein product: CASSQGGGLANEQYV.

This clonotype was observed a few times. The J gene is TRBJ2-7, the V gene TRBV29-1; D might be TRBD1 (5 bases). The V gene's germline CDR1 is SQVTM and CDR2 ANQGSEA. The CDR3 covers 12 residues. Deletions cut 5 bases from V and 0 bases from J, with 8 bases between. The CDR3 here is CSVSDSSYEQYV. DNA of the CDR3: TGCAGCGTTTCAGACAGCTCCTACGAGCAGTACGTC.

The chain is built from TRBV27 and TRBJ2-5; TRBD2 aligns across 10 bases. The CDR3 runs 18 residues. The V gene's germline CDR1 is MNHEY and CDR2 SMNVEV (reference sequence). V shed 11 bases and J 7 bases; nucleotides not matched to a gene: 25. The DNA for the CDR3 is TGTGCCTCCAGTTGGGCTAGCGGGGGATCGCACGAGTTTGCGACCCAGTACTTC. Its translation: CASSWASGGSHEFATQYF.

The J gene is TRBJ2-7, the V gene TRBV29-1, with D possibly matching TRBD1 (6 bases). Germline V gene sequence: CDR1 SQVTM, CDR2 ANQGSEA. The CDR3 is 13 amino acids. The CDR3 DNA reads as TGCAGTGCTGAAAGTGGGGGCCCCTACGAGCAGTACTTC. As protein: CSAESGGPYEQYF.

This clonotype was seen more than once but under ten times. The chain has TRBV6-2 or TRBV6-3 and TRBJ2-7, with a possible D match to TRBD2 (6 bases). Germline V gene lookup returns CDR1 MNHEY and CDR2 SVGEGT. The CDR3 sequence is 15 residues long. V was cut by 6 bases and J by 3 bases, with 18 bases left in between. For the CDR3, the DNA is TGTGCCAGCAGCGGACGCGGGGATGGGGACTACGAGCAGTACGTC. Encoded protein: CASSGRGDGDYEQYV.

This sequence joins TRBV20-1 and TRBJ2-7, with D perhaps TRBD1 (6 bases). The V and J ends lost 4 bases and 2 bases respectively, with 21 bases between them. The CDR3 is 16 amino acids. Germline V gene sequence: CDR1 DFQATT, CDR2 SNEGSKA (reference sequence). CDR3 residues: CSAIRLNREEPYEQYF. CDR3 sequence (DNA): TGCAGTGCTATCCGGTTGAACAGGGAAGAACCCTACGAGCAGTACTTC.

This clonotype was counted ten times or more. The chain couples TRBV29-1 to TRBJ1-2; TRBD1 agrees at 7 bases. V trimming: 6 bases; J trimming: 3 bases; junction bases outside the gene matches: 10. The CDR3 has 14 residues. The V gene's germline CDR1 is SQVTM and CDR2 ANQGSEA. The CDR3, as DNA: TGCAGCGTCTATAGACAGGGAGCACACTATGGCTACACCTTC. Protein product: CSVYRQGAHYGYTF.

This clonotype was counted many times. This sequence joins TRBV4-1 and TRBJ2-7, with D perhaps given as TRBD1 or TRBD2 (5 bases each). This CDR3 is 13 amino acids long. Germline CDR1 reads MGHRA; CDR2 reads YSYEKL. V was shortened by 2 bases and J by 3 bases, with 8 bases between the two germline ends. In nucleotides, the CDR3 is TGCGCCAGCAGCCAAAGGGGAGACTACGAGCAGTACTTC. This encodes CASSQRGDYEQYF.

This clonotype was seen a handful of times. The rearrangement uses TRBV7-9 and TRBJ2-7; 8 bases align to TRBD2. The CDR3 spans 13 residues. The trim removed 7 bases at V and 3 bases at J, leaving 5 bases unmatched. CDR1 is SEHNR and CDR2 is FQNEAQ in the germline V gene (reference sequence). CDR3 DNA sequence: TGTGCCAGCACTGCGGGGGGTCTCTACGAGCAGTACTTC. It translates to CASTAGGLYEQYF.

This clonotype was found a few times. The CDR3 here is CASSGEDRGGYEQYF. The CDR3 DNA reads as TGTGCCAGCAGCGGCGAGGACAGGGGAGGCTACGAGCAGTACTTC. This chain uses TRBV9 with TRBJ2-7; 9 positions match TRBD1. V shed 3 bases and J 3 bases; nucleotides not matched to a gene: 7. Germline lookup yields CDR1 SGDLS and CDR2 YYNGEE. The CDR3 runs to 15 residues.

In this sample, this clonotype turned up many times. The chain is built from TRBV20-1 and TRBJ2-3; tentative D call: TRBD1 (5 bases). Deletions cut 2 bases from V and 2 bases from J, with 8 bases between. Germline assignment: CDR1 DFQATT and CDR2 SNEGSKA (reference sequence). CDR3 length: 13 amino acids. Here the CDR3 DNA reads TGCAGTGCTAGACAGGGTCACACAGATACGCAGTATTTT. This sequence encodes CSARQGHTDTQYF.

The J gene is TRBJ2-2, the V gene TRBV9; D not certain. The CDR3 runs to 15 residues. Germline V gives CDR1 SGDLS, CDR2 YYNGEE. Trimming pared 4 bases from V and 6 bases from J, leaving 16 bases between. CDR3 sequence (DNA): TGTGCCAGCAGCCCCCGTGAGGCTTGGGCCGGGGAGCTGTTTTTT. Encoded protein: CASSPREAWAGELFF.